This T cell receptor (beta chain) is from a study of T cell responses to AZD1222 COVID-19 vaccine. Per germline, CDR1 SGHAT and CDR2 FQNNGV. This CDR3 region has 14 residues. V shed 4 bases and J shed 3 bases, with 12 bases lying between them. Sequencing used immunoSEQ multiplex PCR; TCRdb keeps in-frame clones, though not all of them. The sample gives approximately 80,000 clones, roughly 87% of which show up once; under 25% is in the top ten. The clonotype comes from an adult in good health. Sequenced here: peripheral blood, sampled on day 0 of AZD1222 vaccination. The J gene is TRBJ1-1, the V gene TRBV11-2; D is perhaps TRBD1 (6 bases). The CDR3: CASSSQGSDTEAFF. Written as DNA, the CDR3 is TGTGCCAGCAGCTCACAGGGATCAGACACTGAAGCTTTCTTT. The full variable domain, in which reference TRBV11-2 and TRBJ1-1 provide the parts outside the CDR3, is EAGVAQSPRYKIIEKRQSVAFWCNPISGHATLYWYQQILGQGPKLLIQFQNNGVVDDSQLPKDRFSAERLKGVDSTLKIQPAKLEDSAVYLCASSSQGSDTEAFFGQGTRLTVV.